This section outlines one TCR beta chain sequence together with its context. The entry originates in a study of control samples from healthy donors and cancer patients. Trimming shortened V by 0 bases and J by 3 bases, and 12 bases separated the two germline ends. This CDR3 has 16 amino acids. CDR1 is LNHNV and CDR2 is YYDKDF in the germline V gene (reference sequence). TCRdb's copy holds only in-frame clones and misses some; the assay was immunoSEQ multiplex PCR. This table has fewer than 20,000 clones, roughly nine tenths appearing once. The sequence came from a man in his sixties with head and neck cancer. The rearrangement uses TRBV15 and TRBJ2-4, with D hard to call. Sequencing was done on a sample of PBMCs. CDR3 loop: CATSRDVPSGKNIQYF. CDR3 nucleotides: TGTGCCACCAGCAGAGATGTTCCCTCTGGCAAAAACATTCAGTACTTC.